A single T cell receptor (beta chain) is shown here with its context. Its antigen is not identified. At one end the junction does not follow the germline gene, possibly because of a read error. A modified ARM-PCR protocol with three rounds of nested PCR amplified TCRbeta. MiXCR, applied by TCRdb to the multiplex PCR reads, yields one record per CDR3 protein. The data contain roughly 75,000 distinct CDR3 sequences, roughly 80% of them singletons. The template was RNA from unsorted bulk tissue. This non-tumor lung sample came from over 3 cm beyond the tumor edge. These data originate in a study of tumor and adjacent non-tumor tissue in lung cancer. Study in general: Aged roughly 31 to 85 years, patients included approximately 11 men and roughly 5 women with stage I to III disease. Approximately 4.2 million productive TCRbeta reads were obtained per sample on average. Overall study findings and caveats: Compared with tumor, normal lung showed significantly lower TCR diversity. Patients with more diverse tumor TCRs had worse survival.

The CDR3 has 14 amino acids. Germline V CDR1 and CDR2: MNHEY, SVGEGT. This TCR was recovered from a man between 60 and 70 years old with non-small cell lung cancer. Material: distant non-tumor lung tissue. The chain employs TRBV6-2 or TRBV6-3 and TRBJ2-2; D is undetermined. This chain's CDR3 is CASSYSSIPRELFF. The CDR3 nucleotides are TGTGCTAGCAGTTACTCGAGTATACCCAGGGAGCTGTTTTTT.